Listed here are 9 T cell receptor beta chains from one sample, sequenced in a study of CD8 T cells in Susac syndrome. RNA amounts of about 0.5 to 1 ug underwent reverse transcription with random hexamers. In TCRdb, the immunoSEQ multiplex PCR reads were re-called with MiXCR into one record per CDR3 protein. The table records 65,000 to 80,000 distinct CDR3 sequences, about 91% of them present only once. Sequencing was carried out using CD8+ T cells from PBMCs. These TCRs come from a human donor with multiple sclerosis.

V is TRBV6-2 or TRBV6-3 and J is TRBJ1-5; possibly TRBD1 for D (6 bases). The V gene's germline CDR1 is MNHEY and CDR2 SVGEGT. This CDR3 spans 15 amino acids. V lost 5 bases, J lost 5 bases, and 16 bases lay in between. The CDR3 is CASSLIDRSDQPQHF. The CDR3 DNA follows: TGTGCCAGCAGTCTAATTGACAGGTCTGATCAGCCCCAGCATTTT.

This rearrangement joins TRBV20-1 to TRBJ1-1; TRBD1 agrees at 8 bases. Germline lookup yields CDR1 DFQATT and CDR2 SNEGSKA (reference sequence). CDR3 length: 14 residues. V lost 5 bases to trimming and J lost 5 bases; unmatched junction nucleotides: 10. In nucleotides, the CDR3 is TGCAGTGCTCTGAGGACAGGGTTTTGGACTGAAGCTTTCTTT. Its translation: CSALRTGFWTEAFF.

The chain joins TRBV18 to TRBJ2-3; weak D call: TRBD1 (5 bases). Trimming left V 5 bases short and J 3 bases short, with 12 bases between. In germline, CDR1 is KGHSH, CDR2 LQKENI. This CDR3 is built from 14 residues. The CDR3 DNA reads TGTGCCAGCTCAGACCTAGACAGTACAGATACGCAGTATTTT. As protein: CASSDLDSTDTQYF.

The CDR3 nucleotides read TGCAGCGTTGTAGGGGGGGAAAACTATGGCTACACCTTC. Translated: CSVVGGENYGYTF. The V gene is TRBV29-1, the J gene TRBJ1-2; perhaps TRBD1 as D (6 bases). V lost 4 bases and J lost 2, with 11 bases in between. This CDR3 comprises 13 residues. Germline lookup yields CDR1 SQVTM and CDR2 ANQGSEA.

The chain recombines TRBV12-3 or TRBV12-4 with TRBJ1-5; 7 bases map to TRBD1. V lost 5 bases, J lost 3 bases, and 1 base stayed unmatched. This CDR3 region has 13 residues. As DNA, the CDR3 is TGTGCCAGCAGTGACAGGGCCAATCAGCCCCAGCATTTT. Translated: CASSDRANQPQHF.

The chain combines TRBV3-1 with TRBJ2-7, with TRBD2 as a possible D gene (6 bases). Germline-derived CDR1 and CDR2 are LGHDT and YNNKEL (reference sequence). The ends were cut back, 1 base at V and 3 bases at J, with 16 bases in the middle. This CDR3 contains 16 residues. CDR3 sequence: CASSQGSQGLNYEQYF. The CDR3 DNA is TGTGCCAGCAGCCAAGGGAGCCAGGGACTTAACTACGAGCAGTACTTC.

The chain's CDR3 is CASSPHYSPPGANVLTF. The CDR3 DNA sequence: TGCGCCAGCAGCCCACACTACAGCCCTCCCGGGGCCAACGTCCTGACTTTC. V and J are TRBV4-3 and TRBJ2-6; the D is unclear. The CDR3 contains 17 residues. The germline CDR1 and CDR2 sequences are LGHNA and YSLEER. Trimming pared 4 bases from V and 4 bases from J, leaving 17 bases between.

The table lists this clonotype with a count of one. The chain recombines TRBV27 with TRBJ2-7, with TRBD2 identical over 7 bases. The germline V gene has CDR1 MNHEY and CDR2 SMNVEV (reference sequence). The CDR3 contains 13 residues. V was pared by 5 bases and J by 3 bases, with 4 bases of the junction left unmatched. The CDR3 nucleotides read TGTGCCAGCAGTCCGGGACTAAACTACGAGCAGTACTTC. Amino acids: CASSPGLNYEQYF.

The J gene is TRBJ1-2, the V gene TRBV9; D might be TRBD1 (5 bases). The ends were cut back, 4 bases at V and 8 bases at J, with 21 bases in the middle. Germline-derived CDR1 and CDR2 are SGDLS and YYNGEE. The CDR3 is made up of 15 amino acids. CDR3 loop: CASSPSWGTLLGYTF. The CDR3 region has the DNA TGTGCCAGCAGCCCTTCCTGGGGGACCCTGTTGGGCTACACCTTC.